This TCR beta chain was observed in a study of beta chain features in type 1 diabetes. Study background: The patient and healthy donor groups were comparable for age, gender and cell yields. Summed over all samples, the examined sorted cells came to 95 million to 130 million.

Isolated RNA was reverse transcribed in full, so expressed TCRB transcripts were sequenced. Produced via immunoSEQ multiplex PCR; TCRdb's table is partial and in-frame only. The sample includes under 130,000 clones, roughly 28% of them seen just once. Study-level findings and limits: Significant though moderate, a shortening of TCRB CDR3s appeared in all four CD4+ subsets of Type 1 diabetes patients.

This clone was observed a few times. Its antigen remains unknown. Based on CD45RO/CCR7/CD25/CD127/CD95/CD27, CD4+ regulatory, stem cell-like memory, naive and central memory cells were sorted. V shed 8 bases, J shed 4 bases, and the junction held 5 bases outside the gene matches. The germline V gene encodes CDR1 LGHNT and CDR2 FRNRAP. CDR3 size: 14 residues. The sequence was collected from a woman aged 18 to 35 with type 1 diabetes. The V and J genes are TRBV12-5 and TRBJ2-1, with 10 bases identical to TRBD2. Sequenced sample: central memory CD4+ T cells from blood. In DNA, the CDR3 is TGTGCTAGTCTGAAAGCGGGAGGGTACAATGAGCAGTTCTTC. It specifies CASLKAGGYNEQFF.